The clone carrying this TCR beta chain was seen more than once but under ten times. The germline V and J ends were trimmed by 4 bases and 2 bases, with 15 bases remaining between them. The CDR3 extends over 16 amino acids. Germline V lookup: CDR1 SEHNR, CDR2 FQNEAQ (reference sequence). TCRdb re-analysed the RT-PCR reads in MiXCR, keeping a single row per CDR3 protein. This sample carries roughly 630,000 distinct CDR3 sequences, 14% of them seen once, and the ten largest clones take roughly 7.2%. This sample was taken from a study of response to subunit inactivated influenza vaccine. This clonotype originated in a man in his forties or fifties who received an inactivated influenza vaccine. V and J are TRBV7-9 and TRBJ1-3; D perhaps matches TRBD1 (6 bases). The sequencing here drew on PBMCs from blood, taken 14 days before vaccination. CDR3 in DNA: TGTGCCAGCAGCTCGTGGACAGCCGAGGCTGGAAACACCATATATTTT. It codes for CASSSWTAEAGNTIYF.